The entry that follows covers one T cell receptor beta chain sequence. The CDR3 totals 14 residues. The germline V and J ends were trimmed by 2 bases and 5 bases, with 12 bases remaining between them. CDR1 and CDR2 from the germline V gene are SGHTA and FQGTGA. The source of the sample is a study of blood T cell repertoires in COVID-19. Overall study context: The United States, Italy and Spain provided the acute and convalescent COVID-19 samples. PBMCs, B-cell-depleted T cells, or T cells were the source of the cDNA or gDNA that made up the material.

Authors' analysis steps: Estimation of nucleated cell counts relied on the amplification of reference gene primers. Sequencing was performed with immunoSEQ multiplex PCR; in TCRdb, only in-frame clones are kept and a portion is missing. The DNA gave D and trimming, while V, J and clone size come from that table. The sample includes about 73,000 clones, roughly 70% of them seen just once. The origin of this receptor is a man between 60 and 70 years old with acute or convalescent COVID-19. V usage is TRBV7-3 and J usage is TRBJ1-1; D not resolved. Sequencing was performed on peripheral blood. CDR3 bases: TGTGCCAGCAGCTTATTTTCCTCGGGGACTGAAGCTTTCTTT. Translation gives CASSLFSSGTEAFF.